These 3 T cell receptor beta chains were all obtained from the same sample, sequenced in a study of CD8 T cells in Susac syndrome. RNA amounts of about 0.5 to 1 ug underwent reverse transcription with random hexamers. TCRdb reprocessed the immunoSEQ multiplex PCR reads via MiXCR and lists one record per CDR3 protein. The repertoire holds about 140,000 distinct CDR3 sequences, with 95% as singletons. Source material: CD4+ T cells from PBMCs. The receptor source for this set is a human donor with Susac syndrome.

The V gene is TRBV19, the J gene TRBJ2-7; 8 nucleotides match TRBD1. Germline CDR1 and CDR2: LNHDA and SQIVND (reference sequence). Trimming removed 3 bases from V and 6 bases from J; junction bases left unmatched: 4. The CDR3 consists of 13 residues. CDR3 amino acids: CASSIDRGAEQYF. CDR3 DNA: TGTGCCAGTAGTATCGACAGGGGAGCCGAGCAGTACTTC.

This clonotype appeared a single time. The rearrangement uses TRBV29-1 and TRBJ2-3; a possible D gene is TRBD2 (6 bases). Germline lookup yields CDR1 SQVTM and CDR2 ANQGSEA. The V gene lost 5 bases and the J gene lost 0 bases, with 12 bases spanning the gap. This CDR3 has 14 residues. CDR3 DNA: TGCAGCGTTCACAGCGGGCGAAGCACAGATACGCAGTATTTT. Protein product: CSVHSGRSTDTQYF.

The rearrangement joins TRBV5-1 to TRBJ1-6; a weak D match, TRBD1 (6 bases). V lost 5 bases, J lost 9 bases, and 18 bases lay in between. The CDR3 runs 15 residues. Germline CDR1 SGHRS, CDR2 YFSETQ. The CDR3, as DNA: TGCGCCAGCAGACCGACCGTCAGGGGCCTTTCACCCCTCCACTTT. This codes for CASRPTVRGLSPLHF. Filled out from reference TRBV5-1 and TRBJ1-6, the complete variable domain reads KAGVTQTPRYLIKTRGQQVTLSCSPISGHRSVSWYQQTPGQGLQFLFEYFSETQRNKGNFPGRFSGRQFSNSRSEMNVSTLELGDSALYLCASRPTVRGLSPLHFGNGTRLTVT.